One and the same sample provided the 2 T cell receptor beta chains below, sequenced in a study of blood T cells in healthy people across ages. It was with a sample-barcoded 5' primer and a J-beta primer mix that a second PCR of about 6 to 12 cycles was run. TCRdb reprocessed the 5' RACE reads with MiXCR, giving one entry per CDR3 protein. Of 800,000 to 900,000 distinct CDR3 sequences listed, around 68% were seen once; the top ten hold 25% to 30%. Specimen: blood. The source of these receptors is a man aged 25-45 years in good health.

This sequence joins TRBV7-9 and TRBJ1-1; maybe TRBD1 (6 bases). The CDR3 sequence is 14 residues long. The germline CDR1 and CDR2 sequences are SEHNR and FQNEAQ (reference sequence). V dropped 5 bases and J dropped 3 bases, with 13 bases sitting between them. The CDR3 bases are TGTGCCAGCAGCCTCAATACAGGGCACACTGAAGCTTTCTTT. Protein product: CASSLNTGHTEAFF.

This clonotype was recorded once. With a much larger clone just one base away, this may be a read error. V gene TRBV5-1 combines with J gene TRBJ1-2; TRBD1 matches at 9 bases. This CDR3 region has 15 residues. Germline V gene sequence: CDR1 SGHRS, CDR2 YFSETQ. The CDR3 sequence is CANSEDVQGAYGYTF. In DNA, the CDR3 is TGCGCCAACAGCGAAGACGTACAGGGGGCTTATGGCTACACCTTC.